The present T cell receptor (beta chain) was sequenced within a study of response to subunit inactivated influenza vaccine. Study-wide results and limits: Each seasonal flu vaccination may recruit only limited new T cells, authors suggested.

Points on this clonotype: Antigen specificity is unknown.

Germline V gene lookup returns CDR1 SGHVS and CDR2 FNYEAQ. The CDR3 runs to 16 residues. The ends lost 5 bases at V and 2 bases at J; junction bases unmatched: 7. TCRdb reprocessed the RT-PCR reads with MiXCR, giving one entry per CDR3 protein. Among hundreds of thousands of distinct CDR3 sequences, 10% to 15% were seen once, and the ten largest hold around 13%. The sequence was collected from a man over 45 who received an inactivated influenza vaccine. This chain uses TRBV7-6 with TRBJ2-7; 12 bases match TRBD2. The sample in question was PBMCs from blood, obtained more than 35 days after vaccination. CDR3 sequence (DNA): TGTGCCAGCAGCCCCCAACTAGCGGGAGGACCCTACGAGCAGTACTTC. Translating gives CASSPQLAGGPYEQYF.